This T cell receptor beta chain is from a study of blood T cell repertoires in COVID-19. Trimming took off 3 bases at V and 3 bases at J, with 11 bases between the two ends. This CDR3 has 15 amino acids. Germline V gene data show CDR1 as MGHDK and CDR2 as SYGVNS. Only in-frame clones appear in the TCRdb table, and some are missing; sequencing was by immunoSEQ multiplex PCR. The profile shows around 300,000 clones, about nine tenths of them singletons. The rearrangement links TRBV25-1 to TRBJ2-2; perhaps TRBD1 as D (5 bases). Sequences were obtained from peripheral blood. This receptor was identified in a middle-aged man with acute or convalescent COVID-19. CDR3 sequence reads: CASSDVGVDTGELFF. In DNA form, the CDR3 reads TGTGCCAGCAGTGATGTAGGGGTCGACACCGGGGAGCTGTTTTTT.